The 20 T cell receptor beta chains below were found in one sample sequenced in a study of metastatic and nonmetastatic thyroid tumors. Nobody among the patients had been given any treatment before thyroid surgery. TCRdb recomputed clones from the PCR reads via MiXCR. Found here are some 11,000 clones, around 30% of them singletons; the top ten hold around 10%. The sequencing sample was made of tumor tissue. These receptors were collected from a female donor with papillary thyroid cancer or a benign thyroid nodule (not recorded which). Some clones in this sample may be carry-over from other donors' samples.

This clone came up a few times. The chain is built from TRBV30 and TRBJ2-1; D remains unclear. Looked up from germline, CDR1 is GTSNPN and CDR2 is SVGIG (reference sequence). The CDR3 sequence is 13 residues long. Trimming shortened V by 2 bases and J by 9 bases, and 14 bases separated the two germline ends. CDR3 region: CAWSSTPDSEQFF. Here the CDR3 DNA reads TGTGCCTGGAGTTCTACCCCAGATAGTGAGCAGTTCTTC. Supplemented by reference TRBV30 and TRBJ2-1, the full variable domain reads SQTIHQWPATLVQPVGSPLSLECTVEGTSNPNLYWYRQAAGRGLQLLFYSVGIGQISSEVPQNLSASRPQDRQFILSSKKLLLSDSGFYLCAWSSTPDSEQFFGPGTRLTVL.

The CDR3 nucleotides are TGTGCCAGCAGTTACTCGGGACTAGCGGGAGAGACCCAGTACTTC. Protein: CASSYSGLAGETQYF. The chain uses TRBV6-5 and TRBJ2-5; 12 bases map to TRBD2. CDR1 is MNHEY and CDR2 is SVGAGI in the germline V gene. This CDR3 has 15 residues. J was trimmed by 4 bases and V by 0 bases; bases with no gene match: 0.

This clone was picked up one time. The V call is TRBV20-1, the J call TRBJ1-2, with unresolved D. This CDR3 has 14 residues. V lost 0 bases and J 7 bases, leaving 15 bases between the germline ends. The germline V gene encodes CDR1 DFQATT and CDR2 SNEGSKA (reference sequence). CDR3: CSAREEYNSFGYTF. The CDR3 DNA follows: TGCAGTGCTAGAGAGGAGTACAACTCATTTGGCTACACCTTC.

The CDR3 here is CSAADSEKNMNTEAFF. DNA of the CDR3: TGCAGTGCGGCGGACAGCGAAAAAAACATGAACACTGAAGCTTTCTTT. This chain uses TRBV20-1 with TRBJ1-1; D is possibly TRBD1 (6 bases). CDR3 length equals 16 residues. The germline gives CDR1 DFQATT, CDR2 SNEGSKA (reference sequence). V gave up 6 bases and J gave up 0 bases, with 20 bases separating them.

Sample share makes this clone medium-sized (0.01 to 0.1%). The rearrangement joins TRBV6-1 to TRBJ1-2; D might be TRBD1 (6 bases). Germline CDR1 is MNHNS and CDR2 is SASEGT. The CDR3 spans 13 residues. Trimming stripped 6 bases from V and 6 bases from J, with 14 bases between. This CDR3 reads CASSGGLLDGYTF. The CDR3, as DNA: TGTGCCAGCAGCGGGGGCTTGCTGGATGGCTACACCTTC.

This clone has a handful of counts. The chain links TRBV6-1 to TRBJ1-4; D gene ambiguous. V was trimmed by 7 bases and J by 0 bases, leaving 12 bases between them. The germline V gene has CDR1 MNHNS and CDR2 SASEGT. This CDR3 spans 15 amino acids. CDR3 DNA: TGTGCCAGCAAGGGCAGCCATGCAACTAATGAAAAACTGTTTTTT. Translation gives CASKGSHATNEKLFF.

The chain's CDR3 is CASSPPGGRGETQYF. CDR3 in DNA: TGTGCCAGCAGCCCGCCCGGGGGAAGGGGAGAGACCCAGTACTTC. The rearrangement joins TRBV5-8 to TRBJ2-5, with D perhaps matching TRBD2 (6 bases). The CDR3 runs to 15 residues. V was trimmed by 4 bases and J by 4 bases, leaving 17 bases between them. Germline CDR1 is SGHTS and CDR2 is YDEGEE.

The chain joins TRBV11-1 to TRBJ2-7; 10 bases are a match to TRBD1. The V gene's germline CDR1 is SGHAT and CDR2 FQDESV (reference sequence). V lost 5 bases and J lost 7; bases outside the gene matches: 8. This CDR3 contains 14 residues. The CDR3 sequence is CASSNRQGAREQYF. The CDR3, as DNA: TGTGCCAGCAGCAACCGACAGGGGGCGAGGGAGCAGTACTTC.

This clone was counted a single time. The rearrangement joins TRBV6-5 to TRBJ1-1; D is ambiguous. The CDR3 contains 13 residues. V lost 3 bases and J lost 4, with 9 bases in between. In germline, CDR1 is MNHEY, CDR2 SVGAGI. This CDR3 is CASSYLPTTEAFF. CDR3 in DNA: TGTGCCAGCAGTTATTTACCGACCACTGAAGCTTTCTTT.

The rearrangement links TRBV5-6 to TRBJ1-3, with 7 bases matching TRBD1. Germline CDR1 is SGHDT and CDR2 is YYEEEE. This CDR3 is 16 amino acids long. The ends lost 3 bases at V and 4 bases at J; junction bases unmatched: 10. This CDR3 reads CASSSSRDSEGNTIYF. In DNA form, the CDR3 reads TGTGCCAGCAGCTCGTCCCGGGACAGTGAGGGAAACACCATATATTTT.

This clone was detected a few times. This clone may be a read error of a much larger clone one base away. Within the sample, other DNA sequences also encode this same CDR3. CDR3 coding DNA: TGTGCCAGCAGACCCCGCCAGGGCTACGGCTCACCCCTTCACTTT. Amino acids: CASRPRQGYGSPLHF. The chain links TRBV6-1 to TRBJ1-6, with D possibly being TRBD1 (5 bases). The germline gives CDR1 MNHNS, CDR2 SASEGT. The CDR3 has 15 residues.

The chain links TRBV10-3 to TRBJ2-7; no firm D call. This CDR3 comprises 15 residues. With 0 bases removed from V and 10 bases from J, the gap between germline ends came to 19 bases. CDR1 ENHRY and CDR2 SYGVKD come from the germline V gene. The DNA for the CDR3 is TGTGCCATCAGTGAGTCGACCCAACGGATTCTACCACAGTACTTC. Residues: CAISESTQRILPQYF.

By share of the sample, this clone is large. This chain uses TRBV11-2 with TRBJ2-1; TRBD2 agrees at 8 bases. The CDR3 extends over 17 amino acids. Germline-derived CDR1 and CDR2 are SGHAT and FQNNGV. Germline trimming cut 3 bases from V and 1 base from J; bases unmatched to any gene: 8. CDR3 sequence reads: CASSLGLDKRSYNEQFF. CDR3 sequence (DNA): TGTGCCAGCAGCTTGGGACTAGATAAACGATCCTACAATGAGCAGTTCTTC.

This chain links TRBV4-3 with TRBJ1-2; 8 nucleotides align to TRBD1. Trimming at V came to 1 base and at J to 8 bases, leaving 12 bases not matched to a gene. The CDR3 covers 16 residues. The germline V gene encodes CDR1 LGHNA and CDR2 YSLEER. CDR3 DNA: TGCGCCAGCAGCCAAGTCCCTATCCAGGGGGCTAAGGGCTACACCTTC. This encodes CASSQVPIQGAKGYTF.

The chain carries TRBV5-5 and TRBJ1-6; perhaps TRBD1 as D (5 bases). V was pared by 0 bases and J by 8 bases, with 12 bases between. This CDR3 region has 15 residues. Looked up from germline, CDR1 is SGHKS and CDR2 is YYEKEE (reference sequence). The CDR3 sequence: CASSLEGSRDSPLHF. For the CDR3, the DNA is TGTGCCAGCAGCTTGGAGGGCAGCAGGGATTCACCCCTCCACTTT.

This clone was seen ten or more times. A much larger clone sits a single nucleotide away, making a read error possible. This sample also contains other DNA sequences that code for the same CDR3. The V call is TRBV5-1, the J call TRBJ1-1; no clear D gene. In germline, CDR1 is SGHRS, CDR2 YFSETQ. This CDR3 spans 14 amino acids. CDR3 bases: TGCGCCAGCAGCTTGACAGAAATGAACACTGAAGCCTTCTTT. Protein product: CASSLTEMNTEAFF.

This clone was found many times. Other DNA sequences in the sample encode the same CDR3. The chain has TRBV20-1 and TRBJ2-5, with 10 bases that match TRBD2. Germline CDR1 reads DFQATT; CDR2 reads SNEGSKA (reference sequence). V shed 2 bases, J shed 3 bases, and the junction held 12 bases outside the gene matches. This CDR3 spans 17 amino acids. The chain's CDR3 is CSARRIASGGEKETQYF. The DNA of the CDR3 is TGCAGTGCTAGACGTATCGCTAGCGGGGGAGAAAAAGAGACCCAGTACTTC.

This clone was seen only once. The J gene is TRBJ1-6, the V gene TRBV9, with TRBD1 identical over 7 bases. Germline-derived CDR1 and CDR2 are SGDLS and YYNGEE. J gave up 9 bases and V 0 bases, and 6 bases lay outside the gene matches. The CDR3 extends over 15 amino acids. CDR3 region: CASSVGGQQFSPLHF. In DNA, the CDR3 is TGTGCCAGCAGCGTAGGGGGACAGCAATTTTCACCCCTCCACTTT.

This clone was counted ten times or more. This chain connects TRBV7-9 to TRBJ2-1; D is perhaps TRBD2 (6 bases). The CDR3 length is 13 residues. Trimming took off 5 bases at V and 7 bases at J, with 12 bases between the two ends. The germline gives CDR1 SEHNR, CDR2 FQNEAQ (reference sequence). This CDR3 reads CASSQRDLNEQFF. The DNA of the CDR3 is TGTGCCAGCAGCCAAAGGGACTTGAATGAGCAGTTCTTC.

This clone was detected ten times or more. The CDR3 is CSAASGQINEKLFF. In nucleotides, the CDR3 is TGCAGTGCTGCCTCGGGACAGATTAATGAAAAACTGTTTTTT. The V call is TRBV20-1, the J call TRBJ1-4; 7 positions agree with TRBD1. Germline CDR1 reads DFQATT; CDR2 reads SNEGSKA (reference sequence). J gave up 4 bases and V 5 bases, and 7 bases lay outside the gene matches. This CDR3 is 14 amino acids long.